This entry features one TCR beta chain sequence. Its antigen is still unknown. CDR1 is LNHDA, CDR2 SQIVND, per germline (reference sequence). V was clipped by 3 bases and J by 2 bases, with 16 bases between them. This CDR3 region has 16 residues. Data came from immunoSEQ multiplex PCR; TCRdb stores just in-frame clones and leaves some out. Here the sample spans 30,000 to 40,000 clones, about nine tenths being singletons. The sample originates from a study of T cells in narcolepsy. Findings of the study overall: Same-patient CSF and blood CD4+ T cell clonotypes included HCRT-specific and TRIB2-specific autoreactive ones.

The chain employs TRBV19 and TRBJ1-1; D gene uncertain. The clonotype was recovered from a human donor with narcolepsy. The sample taken for sequencing was CD45RA- memory CD4+ T cells from PBMCs. CDR3: CASSINSGIKNTEAFF. CDR3 DNA sequence: TGTGCCAGTAGTATTAATTCGGGCATAAAAAACACTGAAGCTTTCTTT.